Listed below are T cell receptor beta chains from one sample, sequenced in a study of T-cell memory formation after mild COVID-19. One entry per CDR3 protein, called by TCRdb with MiXCR from the 5' RACE reads. The profile shows some 200,000 distinct CDR3 sequences, 7.5% to 10% of them singletons. Sequenced input: PBMCs or a T cell subset sorted from them (not recorded which). Receptors originate from a man aged 18-30 years who had mild COVID-19 (a few samples of this study predate the infection). Cell type and time point are not known. The CDR3 runs from the conserved cysteine through the conserved F or W. D genes are given only for firm matches. Where a row states a size, it is once, few, many or the class of an expanded clone; other rows omit it.

>TRBV7-2|TRBJ2-6|TRBD2|few
TGTGCCAGCAGCTGGACTAGCGGGGGGGCTGGGGCCAACGTCCTGACTTTC
CASSWTSGGAGANVLTF
>TRBV11-2|TRBJ2-2|-|few
TGTGCCAGCAGCTTAGAGTGGCAGTACACCGGGGAGCTGTTTTTT
CASSLEWQYTGELFF
>TRBV7-9|TRBJ2-5|-|few
TGTGCCAGCAGCCGGGGGGCCCTGGAGACCCAGTACTTC
CASSRGALETQYF
>TRBV28|TRBJ1-6|-|few
TGTGCCAGCTCCTATAATTCACCCCTCCACTTT
CASSYNSPLHF
>TRBV19|TRBJ2-1|-|few
TGTGCCAGTATTGGGTTTTGGGATGAGCAGTTCTTC
CASIGFWDEQFF
>TRBV6-6|TRBJ1-5|TRBD1|few
TGTGCCAGCAGTTTACAGGGGAAGGGTCAGCCCCAGCATTTT
CASSLQGKGQPQHF
>TRBV9|TRBJ1-1|-|-
TGTGCCAGCAGCTCTCGGTCAGGGTGGGGGGACACTGAAGCTTTCTTT
CASSSRSGWGDTEAFF
>TRBV11-2|TRBJ2-3|TRBD2|-
TGTGCCAGCAGCTTAATGTCTGCGGGGGGGTCAGATACGCAGTATTTT
CASSLMSAGGSDTQYF
>TRBV4-1|TRBJ1-1|-|many
TGCGCCAGCAGCGGACCGCTCAGGGGCACTGAAGCTTTCTTT
CASSGPLRGTEAFF
>TRBV7-6|TRBJ2-5|TRBD2|few
TGTGCCAGCAGCTTAATGGCGGGGGGAGAGACCCAGTACTTC
CASSLMAGGETQYF
>TRBV20-1|TRBJ2-5|TRBD2|few
TGCAGTGCTCGGCGACTAGCGGGGGGCCAAGAGACCCAGTACTTC
CSARRLAGGQETQYF
>TRBV7-2|TRBJ2-5|TRBD2|few
TGTGCCAGCAGCTTCTCGACTAGCGGGGGACAAGAGACCCAGTACTTC
CASSFSTSGGQETQYF
>TRBV20-1|TRBJ2-5|TRBD1|few
TGCAGTGCTGGATACAGGGGGCGGGAGACCCAGTACTTC
CSAGYRGRETQYF
>TRBV11-2|TRBJ2-3|TRBD1|few
TGTGCCAGCAGCTTAAGACAGGGAACAGATACGCAGTATTTT
CASSLRQGTDTQYF
>TRBV5-1|TRBJ2-7|-|few
TGCGCCAGCAGCCAAGAGGGCAGGGGCGCCTACGAGCAGTACTTC
CASSQEGRGAYEQYF
>TRBV5-1|TRBJ1-2|TRBD1|-
TGCGCCAGCGGATCAGGGACAGGGGGCGTTTATGGCTACACCTTC
CASGSGTGGVYGYTF
>TRBV6-1|TRBJ1-1|-|few
TGTGCCAGCAGCCCCGCCCAGAACACTGAAGCTTTCTTT
CASSPAQNTEAFF
>TRBV6-6|TRBJ1-1|-|many
TGTGCCAGCAGTTTGGACACCTTGAACACTGAAGCTTTCTTT
CASSLDTLNTEAFF
>TRBV11-2|TRBJ1-2|-|-
TGTGCCAGCAGCCTTTCGACAGCGACGAACTATGGCTACACCTTC
CASSLSTATNYGYTF
>TRBV5-1|TRBJ2-1|-|many
TGCGCCAGCAGCTTGGCCTCCAGGGCTAATGAGCAGTTCTTC
CASSLASRANEQFF
>TRBV18|TRBJ1-6|TRBD1|-
TGTGCCAGCTCACAGGACAGGGACTCACCCCTCCACTTT
CASSQDRDSPLHF
>TRBV7-2|TRBJ2-5|-|many
TGTGCCAGCAGCTTAGTTTTCAACCAAGAGACCCAGTACTTC
CASSLVFNQETQYF
>TRBV28|TRBJ1-2|-|-
TGTGCCAGCAGGGACGCCTACTATGGCTACACCTTC
CASRDAYYGYTF
>TRBV7-2|TRBJ2-1|-|many
TGTGCCAGCAGCTTAGTAGGGGCAGCTACCTACAATGAGCAGTTCTTC
CASSLVGAATYNEQFF
>TRBV9|TRBJ1-1|TRBD1|-
TGTGCCAGCAGCGTGACAGGGGATCGAGGCGCTGAAGCTTTCTTT
CASSVTGDRGAEAFF
>TRBV4-1|TRBJ1-1|-|many
TGCGCCAGCAGAGGGCCCCTCCGTGGAACTGAAGCTTTCTTT
CASRGPLRGTEAFF
>TRBV9|TRBJ2-6|-|-
TGTGCCAGCAGCACCAGGGGTGCTGGGGCCAACGTCCTGACTTTC
CASSTRGAGANVLTF
>TRBV7-3|TRBJ2-2|-|-
TGTGCCAGCAGCTTAGAGTCCCAGTACACCGGGGAGCTGTTTTTT
CASSLESQYTGELFF
>TRBV7-9|TRBJ1-2|-|few
TGTGCCAGCAGCTTCGAGCCGAGCTTGGGCTACACCTTC
CASSFEPSLGYTF
>TRBV27|TRBJ2-3|-|many
TGTGCCAGCAGCCCTAAGACACCGCGGGGCACAGATACGCAGTATTTT
CASSPKTPRGTDTQYF
>TRBV7-2|TRBJ1-5|TRBD1|few
TGTGCCAGCAGCTTCACAGGGGGTCGTCAGCCCCAGCATTTT
CASSFTGGRQPQHF
>TRBV6-5|TRBJ2-5|TRBD2|few
TGTGCCAGCAGTTACCTAGCGGGGGGGCCGGGGACCCAGTACTTC
CASSYLAGGPGTQYF
>TRBV12-3/TRBV12-4|TRBJ2-1|TRBD2|few
TGTGCCAGCAGTTTAGGGACTAGCGGGGGTCCCGACAATGAGCAGTTCTTC
CASSLGTSGGPDNEQFF
>TRBV20-1|TRBJ1-1|-|many
TGCAGTGCTAGTTCCCCGGCAGGGAACACTGAAGCTTTCTTT
CSASSPAGNTEAFF
>TRBV3-1|TRBJ1-5|-|-
TGTGCCAGCAGCCATGACATCAATCAGCCCCAGCATTTT
CASSHDINQPQHF
>TRBV6-2/TRBV6-3|TRBJ2-5|-|few
TGTGCCAGCAGTTTCGATGGGGTTGGGGAGACCCAGTACTTC
CASSFDGVGETQYF
>TRBV7-6|TRBJ2-2|TRBD1|few
TGTGCCAGCAGCTTAGTAGGGGGCCACACCGGGGAGCTGTTTTTT
CASSLVGGHTGELFF
>TRBV20-1|TRBJ2-3|-|-
TGCAGTGCTAGAGATAACAGGGCGGGAGATACGCAGTATTTT
CSARDNRAGDTQYF
>TRBV24-1|TRBJ2-5|-|-
TGTGCCACCAGTGATTCTTCCAGGATCGAGACCCAGTACTTC
CATSDSSRIETQYF
>TRBV29-1|TRBJ2-3|TRBD2|few
TGCAGCGCGATAGCGGGGGCGGGGGATACGCAGTATTTT
CSAIAGAGDTQYF
>TRBV5-1|TRBJ1-5|-|few
TGCGCCAGCAGCTTGTTGGGAGATCAGCCCCAGCATTTT
CASSLLGDQPQHF
>TRBV5-1|TRBJ2-3|TRBD1|few
TGCGCCAGCACGGGACAGGGAAGGGATACGCAGTATTTT
CASTGQGRDTQYF
>TRBV7-9|TRBJ2-1|TRBD2|many
TGTGCCAGCAGCTTAGGCGCTAGCGGGTCATACAATGAGCAGTTCTTC
CASSLGASGSYNEQFF
>TRBV5-6|TRBJ1-6|TRBD1|many
TGTGCCAGCAGCTCCAGGGGGGCTTCACCCCTCCACTTT
CASSSRGASPLHF
>TRBV11-2|TRBJ2-7|-|few
TGTGCCAGCAGCTCGTTGAAAACAGGGTACGAGCAGTACTTC
CASSSLKTGYEQYF
>TRBV4-3|TRBJ1-2|-|-
TGCGCCAGCAGCCAAGAGGACGCAGGGAGCGGCTACACCTTC
CASSQEDAGSGYTF
>TRBV5-1|TRBJ1-2|-|-
TGCGCCAGCGCCCGGGGTTGGCAGCCCACGGCCTATGGCTACACCTTC
CASARGWQPTAYGYTF
>TRBV7-8|TRBJ1-2|TRBD1|-
TGTGCCAGCAGCTTTTACAGGACAGGGATTTACTACACCTTC
CASSFYRTGIYYTF
>TRBV5-5|TRBJ1-1|-|many
TGTGCCAGCAGCCGCGACGAGCGCGAAGCTTTCTTT
CASSRDEREAFF
>TRBV20-1|TRBJ2-5|-|few
TGCAGTGCTAGAGGGTGGCAGCTCCGGGAGACCCAGTACTTC
CSARGWQLRETQYF
>TRBV5-1|TRBJ2-4|-|once
TGCGCCAGCAGCGAGGGACAACTAGCCAAAAACATTCAGTACTTC
CASSEGQLAKNIQYF
>TRBV27|TRBJ1-2|-|few
TGTGCCAGCAGTACAGTCGGGGAGGCCAACTATGGCTACACCTTC
CASSTVGEANYGYTF
>TRBV10-3|TRBJ2-2|-|-
TGTGCCAGCCTACCGGGACCGACGAACACCGGGGAGCTGTTTTTT
CASLPGPTNTGELFF
>TRBV5-1|TRBJ1-1|-|-
TGCGCCAGCAGCTCCGGGACCATGAACACTGAAGCTTTCTTT
CASSSGTMNTEAFF